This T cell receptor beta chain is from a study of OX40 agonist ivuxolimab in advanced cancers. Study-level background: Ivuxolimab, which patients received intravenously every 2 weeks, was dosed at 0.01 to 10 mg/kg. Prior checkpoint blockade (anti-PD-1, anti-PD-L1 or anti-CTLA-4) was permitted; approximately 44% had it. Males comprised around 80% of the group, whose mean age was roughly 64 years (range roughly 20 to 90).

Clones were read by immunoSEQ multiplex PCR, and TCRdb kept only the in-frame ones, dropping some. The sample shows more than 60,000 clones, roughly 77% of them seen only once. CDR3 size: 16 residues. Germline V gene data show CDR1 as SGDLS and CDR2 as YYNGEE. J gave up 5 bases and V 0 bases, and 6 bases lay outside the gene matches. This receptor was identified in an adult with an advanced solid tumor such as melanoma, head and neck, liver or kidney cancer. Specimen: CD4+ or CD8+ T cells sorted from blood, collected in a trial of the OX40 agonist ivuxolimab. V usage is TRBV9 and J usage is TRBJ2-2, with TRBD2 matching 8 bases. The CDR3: CASSVGSGSVTGELFF. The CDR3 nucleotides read TGTGCCAGCAGCGTAGGCAGCGGGAGTGTAACCGGGGAGCTGTTTTTT.